A selection of T cell receptor beta chains follows, all from one sample in a study of blood T cell repertoires in COVID-19. Sequencing used immunoSEQ multiplex PCR; TCRdb keeps in-frame clones, though not all of them. The sample shows approximately 300,000 clones, around 90% of them seen only once. The sequencing sample was made of peripheral blood. The receptors come from a woman in her 30s with COVID-19, enrolled during active disease. Both conserved end residues are part of each CDR3. D genes are given only for firm matches. Rows give clone size only sometimes, using once, few, many, or a class for an expanded clone.

>NA|TRBJ2-7|TRBV12-3/TRBV12-4|NA
TGTGCCAGCAGTTTGGGGACACCCTACGAGCAGTACTTC
CASSLGTPYEQYF
>NA|TRBJ2-2|TRBV5-4|NA
TGTGCCAGCAGCTTGCCAGGGTCCGGGGAGCTGTTTTTT
CASSLPGSGELFF
>TRBD1|TRBJ2-1|TRBV28|once
TGTGCCAGCAGCAATCCAGGGACAGGGCTCAATGAGCAGTTCTTC
CASSNPGTGLNEQFF
>TRBD1|TRBJ1-2|TRBV6-1|few
TGTGCCAGCAGTGAAGCGCCCAGGGGGGCTAATCGCTACACCTTC
CASSEAPRGANRYTF
>TRBD1|TRBJ2-3|TRBV5-1|NA
TGCGCCAGCAGCTTGGGTTTGACGGGACAGGGTGCCTTTACGCAGTATTTT
CASSLGLTGQGAFTQYF
>NA|TRBJ2-7|TRBV25-1|NA
TGTGCCACCTCGCTTTGGGACTTCGGAGGCTACGAGCAGTACTTC
CATSLWDFGGYEQYF
>TRBD1|TRBJ2-1|TRBV9|NA
TGTGCCAGCAGCCGTACAGACAGGGGCGCTGAGCAGTTCTTC
CASSRTDRGAEQFF
>NA|TRBJ1-2|TRBV12-3/TRBV12-4|NA
TGTGCCAGCAGTCTACCGGGGGGGGGCTACACCTTC
CASSLPGGGYTF
>TRBD2|TRBJ2-1|TRBV7-3|NA
TGTGCCAGCAGCCAAGAGGGACTAGAGGGCAATGAGCAGTTCTTC
CASSQEGLEGNEQFF
>NA|TRBJ1-3|TRBV7-9|few
TGTGCCAGCAGCTTAGTAGTGGGAGGCGGAAACACCATATATTTT
CASSLVVGGGNTIYF
>TRBD1|TRBJ2-5|TRBV2|NA
TGTGCCAGCAGTTCAGACAGGGCCATCCAAGAGACCCAGTACTTC
CASSSDRAIQETQYF
>NA|TRBJ1-3|TRBV21-1|once
TGTGCCAGCAGCCCAGGAGGAAACACCATATATTTT
CASSPGGNTIYF
>TRBD2|TRBJ2-1|TRBV7-2|NA
TGTGCCAGCAGCATCCCTCTAGCGGGGTTAAATGAGCAGTTCTTC
CASSIPLAGLNEQFF
>TRBD1|TRBJ1-2|TRBV7-3|NA
TGTGCCAGCAGCTCCTGGACAGGGGCTTCGCAAAACTATGGCTACACCTTC
CASSSWTGASQNYGYTF
>NA|TRBJ1-5|TRBV30|NA
TGTGCCTGGGGCCCCCTTTCCAGCAATCAGCCCCAGCATTTT
CAWGPLSSNQPQHF
>NA|TRBJ2-5|TRBV13|NA
TGTGCCAGCAGCTTAGGCGCATCCCCGGGAGAGACCCAGTACTTC
CASSLGASPGETQYF
>NA|TRBJ2-3|TRBV27|NA
TGTGCCAGCAGGGGTCGGGTGAGCACAGATACGCAGTATTTT
CASRGRVSTDTQYF
>NA|TRBJ1-1|TRBV2|NA
TGTGCCAGCAGTCTCAACACTGAAGCTTTCTTT
CASSLNTEAFF
>TRBD2|TRBJ2-2|TRBV27|NA
TGTGCCAGCAGAACGACTAGCGGGACTAAGAACACCGGGGAGCTGTTTTTT
CASRTTSGTKNTGELFF
>TRBD2|TRBJ2-7|TRBV7-6|NA
TGTGCCAGCAGCTTAGCGGGAGGGCCCTCCTACGAGCAGTACTTC
CASSLAGGPSYEQYF
>NA|TRBJ2-7|TRBV30|NA
TGTGCCTGGAGTGTAGGAAGACAGACCTCCTTC
CAWSVGRQTSF
>NA|TRBJ1-3|TRBV29-1|few
TGCAGCGTTGAATGGGGCAGTGGAAACACCATATATTTT
CSVEWGSGNTIYF
>TRBD1|TRBJ2-2|TRBV2|NA
TGTGCCAGCAGCCCCGACAGGGTGTCCGGGGAGCTGTTTTTT
CASSPDRVSGELFF
>NA|TRBJ2-1|TRBV7-2|NA
TGTGCCAGCAGCCTAGGGGGACTACCTAATGAGCAGTTCTTC
CASSLGGLPNEQFF
>NA|TRBJ2-7|TRBV2|NA
TGTGCCAGCAGTGGGGGGGAGCGGGAGCAGTACTTC
CASSGGEREQYF
>NA|TRBJ1-4|TRBV7-2|NA
TGTGCCAGCAGCTTCCTCAGGGGATATGGGGAAAAACTGTTTTTT
CASSFLRGYGEKLFF
>TRBD2|TRBJ2-3|TRBV7-8|NA
TGTGCCAGCAGCTCTCGGACTAGTGGCACAGATACGCAGTATTTT
CASSSRTSGTDTQYF